The rows below give T cell receptor beta chains drawn from one sample of a study of radiation and T cells in renal cell carcinoma. The assay was immunoSEQ multiplex PCR, and TCRdb's table has in-frame clones only and misses some. Among around 94,000 clones listed, 85% were seen once. The specimen was blood, collected from a patient whose treatment included radiotherapy and nephrectomy. The receptor set was obtained from a man in his fifties with renal cell carcinoma. The CDR3 runs from the conserved cysteine through the conserved F or W. The order of the fields is D gene, V gene, J gene, clone size, CDR3 protein, CDR3 DNA. A D gene is named only where the DNA matches it firmly. Size is omitted from some rows. Given values are once, few, many or a class for expanded clones.

D gene: NA; V gene: TRBV30; J gene: TRBJ2-3; clone size: once; CDR3 protein: CAWSPYGTPIDTQYF; CDR3 DNA: TGTGCCTGGAGTCCGTACGGGACCCCAATTGATACGCAGTATTTT
D gene: TRBD2; V gene: TRBV4-1; J gene: TRBJ2-1; clone size: NA; CDR3 protein: CASSPLGTGAGGAGSNEQFF; CDR3 DNA: TGCGCCAGCAGCCCCCTAGGGACTGGGGCCGGGGGAGCGGGGTCCAATGAGCAGTTCTTC
D gene: TRBD1; V gene: TRBV13; J gene: TRBJ1-5; clone size: NA; CDR3 protein: CASSLRAGGNQPQHF; CDR3 DNA: TGTGCCAGCAGCTTAAGGGCAGGGGGTAATCAGCCCCAGCATTTT
D gene: NA; V gene: TRBV6-6; J gene: TRBJ2-7; clone size: NA; CDR3 protein: CASSLQNYEQYF; CDR3 DNA: TGTGCCAGCAGCCTACAGAACTACGAGCAGTACTTC
D gene: NA; V gene: TRBV4-1; J gene: TRBJ1-4; clone size: NA; CDR3 protein: CASSQFMGAPEKLFF; CDR3 DNA: TGCGCCAGCAGCCAATTCATGGGAGCGCCAGAAAAACTGTTTTTT
D gene: TRBD2; V gene: TRBV7-7; J gene: TRBJ2-1; clone size: NA; CDR3 protein: CASGVSGKSSYNEQFF; CDR3 DNA: TGTGCTAGCGGGGTTAGCGGAAAAAGCTCCTACAATGAGCAGTTCTTC
D gene: NA; V gene: TRBV6-5; J gene: TRBJ1-5; clone size: NA; CDR3 protein: CASRRGGHSNQPQHF; CDR3 DNA: TGTGCCAGCCGAAGGGGGGGCCATAGCAATCAGCCCCAGCATTTT
D gene: TRBD1; V gene: TRBV2; J gene: TRBJ2-2; clone size: NA; CDR3 protein: CASSERDSPPGELFF; CDR3 DNA: TGTGCCAGCAGTGAAAGGGACAGCCCTCCCGGGGAGCTGTTTTTT
D gene: NA; V gene: TRBV9; J gene: TRBJ2-6; clone size: NA; CDR3 protein: CASSLNQAGSSGANVLTF; CDR3 DNA: TGTGCCAGCAGCCTAAACCAGGCAGGGAGCTCTGGGGCCAACGTCCTGACTTTC
D gene: NA; V gene: TRBV4-2; J gene: TRBJ2-1; clone size: NA; CDR3 protein: CASSHSFDNEQFF; CDR3 DNA: TGTGCCAGCAGCCATTCCTTCGACAATGAGCAGTTCTTC
D gene: TRBD1; V gene: TRBV15; J gene: TRBJ1-3; clone size: NA; CDR3 protein: CATSRELGTATGNTIYF; CDR3 DNA: TGTGCCACCAGCAGAGAGTTGGGGACAGCGACTGGAAACACCATATATTTT
D gene: NA; V gene: TRBV7-2; J gene: TRBJ1-5; clone size: once; CDR3 protein: CASSLTGNNQPQHF; CDR3 DNA: TGTGCCAGCAGCCTTACAGGGAACAATCAGCCCCAGCATTTT
D gene: TRBD1; V gene: TRBV10-3; J gene: TRBJ1-2; clone size: NA; CDR3 protein: CAISGANSGGASYGYTF; CDR3 DNA: TGTGCCATCAGTGGCGCAAACTCAGGGGGCGCGTCCTATGGCTACACCTTC
D gene: TRBD2; V gene: TRBV7-2; J gene: TRBJ2-1; clone size: NA; CDR3 protein: CASSPPGLAGYNEQFF; CDR3 DNA: TGTGCCAGCAGCCCCCCCGGACTAGCGGGGTACAATGAGCAGTTCTTC
D gene: TRBD2; V gene: TRBV7-7; J gene: TRBJ2-1; clone size: once; CDR3 protein: CASSPGTSGYNEQFF; CDR3 DNA: TGTGCTAGCAGCCCCGGGACTAGCGGCTACAATGAGCAGTTCTTC
D gene: NA; V gene: TRBV2; J gene: TRBJ2-3; clone size: few; CDR3 protein: CASSESEGAGTDTQYF; CDR3 DNA: TGTGCCAGCAGTGAATCCGAGGGCGCAGGCACAGATACGCAGTATTTT
D gene: TRBD2; V gene: TRBV7-6; J gene: TRBJ2-3; clone size: once; CDR3 protein: CASSSWGTSGGSEDTQYF; CDR3 DNA: TGTGCCAGCAGCTCCTGGGGGACTAGCGGGGGGTCGGAAGATACGCAGTATTTT
D gene: NA; V gene: TRBV28; J gene: TRBJ1-5; clone size: few; CDR3 protein: CASSLTKQPQHF; CDR3 DNA: TGTGCCAGCAGTCTCACTAAGCAGCCCCAGCATTTT
D gene: NA; V gene: TRBV2; J gene: TRBJ2-5; clone size: NA; CDR3 protein: CASSAGAPTRNF; CDR3 DNA: TGTGCCAGCAGTGCGGGAGCGCCGACCAGGAACTTC
D gene: NA; V gene: TRBV19; J gene: TRBJ1-2; clone size: NA; CDR3 protein: CASMRGGERGYTF; CDR3 DNA: TGTGCCAGTATGAGGGGTGGGGAGCGTGGCTACACCTTC
D gene: NA; V gene: TRBV7-3; J gene: TRBJ2-5; clone size: NA; CDR3 protein: CASSPGPTQETQYF; CDR3 DNA: TGTGCCAGCAGCCCGGGACCAACCCAAGAGACCCAGTACTTC
D gene: TRBD1; V gene: TRBV6-6; J gene: TRBJ2-5; clone size: NA; CDR3 protein: CASSLQTGQETQYF; CDR3 DNA: TGTGCCAGCAGTTTGCAGACAGGGCAAGAGACCCAGTACTTC
D gene: NA; V gene: TRBV4-3; J gene: TRBJ1-3; clone size: NA; CDR3 protein: CASSQDRVNGNTIYF; CDR3 DNA: TGCGCCAGCAGCCAAGATCGTGTGAATGGAAACACCATATATTTT
D gene: NA; V gene: TRBV23-1; J gene: TRBJ2-7; clone size: NA; CDR3 protein: CASRQTVSGNEQYF; CDR3 DNA: TGCGCCAGCAGACAAACGGTATCGGGGAACGAGCAGTACTTC
D gene: NA; V gene: TRBV7-2; J gene: TRBJ1-2; clone size: NA; CDR3 protein: CASSLVNYGYTF; CDR3 DNA: TGTGCCAGCAGCTTAGTCAACTATGGCTACACCTTC
D gene: TRBD2; V gene: TRBV4-1; J gene: TRBJ2-1; clone size: few; CDR3 protein: CASSPAPSGSLNEQFF; CDR3 DNA: TGCGCCAGCAGCCCAGCGCCTAGCGGGAGTCTTAATGAGCAGTTCTTC
D gene: NA; V gene: TRBV7-2; J gene: TRBJ2-2; clone size: NA; CDR3 protein: CASSLQGSAGELFF; CDR3 DNA: TGTGCCAGCAGCTTACAGGGTTCGGCCGGGGAGCTGTTTTTT
D gene: NA; V gene: TRBV5-1; J gene: TRBJ1-1; clone size: NA; CDR3 protein: CASSFMGINEAFF; CDR3 DNA: TGCGCCAGCAGCTTTATGGGGATTAATGAAGCTTTCTTT
D gene: NA; V gene: TRBV6-6; J gene: TRBJ2-3; clone size: NA; CDR3 protein: CASREGGTDTQYF; CDR3 DNA: TGTGCCAGCAGGGAGGGAGGCACAGATACGCAGTATTTT
D gene: TRBD1; V gene: TRBV9; J gene: TRBJ2-6; clone size: NA; CDR3 protein: CASSVRDRGSGANVLTF; CDR3 DNA: TGTGCCAGCAGCGTCCGGGACAGGGGCTCTGGGGCCAACGTCCTGACTTTC
D gene: NA; V gene: TRBV6-5; J gene: TRBJ2-7; clone size: NA; CDR3 protein: CASSWDSDSLYEQYF; CDR3 DNA: TGTGCCAGCAGTTGGGACTCGGACAGCCTCTACGAGCAGTACTTC
D gene: NA; V gene: TRBV9; J gene: TRBJ1-1; clone size: NA; CDR3 protein: CASSPSEGARAFF; CDR3 DNA: TGTGCCAGCAGCCCCTCTGAGGGCGCGAGAGCTTTCTTT
D gene: NA; V gene: TRBV28; J gene: TRBJ1-2; clone size: NA; CDR3 protein: CASSLGGPSDYGYTF; CDR3 DNA: TGTGCCAGCAGTTTAGGTGGGCCGTCTGACTATGGCTACACCTTC
D gene: TRBD1; V gene: TRBV2; J gene: TRBJ1-5; clone size: once; CDR3 protein: CASSQRTGVGQPQHF; CDR3 DNA: TGTGCCAGCAGTCAACGGACAGGGGTAGGTCAGCCCCAGCATTTT
D gene: TRBD1; V gene: TRBV5-3; J gene: TRBJ1-1; clone size: few; CDR3 protein: CARRLPDRENEAFF; CDR3 DNA: TGTGCCAGAAGATTACCCGACAGGGAAAATGAAGCTTTCTTT
D gene: NA; V gene: TRBV29-1; J gene: TRBJ1-1; clone size: NA; CDR3 protein: CSVEISPVGAEAFF; CDR3 DNA: TGCAGCGTTGAGATAAGTCCCGTGGGCGCTGAAGCTTTCTTT
D gene: TRBD2; V gene: TRBV27; J gene: TRBJ2-5; clone size: NA; CDR3 protein: CASSLTGGGWETQYF; CDR3 DNA: TGTGCCAGCAGTTTAACGGGAGGAGGATGGGAGACCCAGTACTTC
D gene: NA; V gene: TRBV29-1; J gene: TRBJ2-7; clone size: NA; CDR3 protein: CSVEGLGGGEQYF; CDR3 DNA: TGCAGCGTTGAGGGGCTAGGTGGGGGCGAGCAGTACTTC
D gene: NA; V gene: TRBV10-1; J gene: TRBJ2-6; clone size: NA; CDR3 protein: CASRILRGFRSGANVLTF; CDR3 DNA: TGCGCCAGCAGGATACTAAGGGGCTTCCGCTCTGGGGCCAACGTCCTGACTTTC
D gene: NA; V gene: TRBV5-4; J gene: TRBJ2-3; clone size: NA; CDR3 protein: CASSFPTSMTDTQYF; CDR3 DNA: TGTGCCAGCAGCTTCCCGACTAGTATGACAGATACGCAGTATTTT